A single sample gave rise to the 17 T cell receptor beta chains below, sequenced in a study of naive and memory T cell subsets. The beta constant-region primer was an equimolar mix of two oligonucleotides covering TRBC1 and TRBC2. Nested alpha and beta constant-region primers with the SP2 primer drove four PCR rounds on ligated cDNA. TCRdb re-analysed the UMI-ligation and nested PCR reads in MiXCR, keeping a single row per CDR3 protein. The sample includes about 120,000 distinct CDR3 sequences, 35% to 40% seen only once; the top ten take roughly 0.9%. Material for sequencing was central memory CD4+ T cells from blood. Receptors were obtained from a human donor in good health.

This clonotype was seen only a few times. The chain uses TRBV12-5 and TRBJ2-5; 7 bases fit TRBD1. V was pared by 6 bases and J by 6 bases, with 7 bases of the junction left unmatched. The CDR3 length is 13 residues. CDR1 and CDR2 (germline): LGHNT, FRNRAP. CDR3 amino acids: CASGLRGSKTQYF. CDR3 bases: TGTGCTAGTGGACTCAGGGGGTCGAAGACCCAGTACTTC.

The rearrangement links TRBV7-8 to TRBJ2-7; 7 nucleotides align to TRBD2. The CDR3 runs to 15 residues. Germline V gives CDR1 SGHVS, CDR2 FQNEAQ. The V and J ends lost 1 base and 2 bases, in that order; junction bases with no gene match: 5. In nucleotides, the CDR3 is TGTGCCAGCAGCTTAGGAGCGGGACCAACCTACGAGCAGTACTTC. Its translation: CASSLGAGPTYEQYF.

This chain links TRBV4-2 with TRBJ1-1; 8 bases fit TRBD1. The CDR3 covers 16 residues. The V segment lost 0 bases and the J segment 6 bases; nucleotides outside the gene matches: 9. Germline CDR1 is LGHNA and CDR2 is YNFKEQ. The CDR3 region is CASSQEVRGRNAEAFF. The CDR3 DNA sequence: TGTGCCAGCAGCCAAGAAGTCAGGGGGCGAAACGCTGAAGCTTTCTTT.

This chain connects TRBV27 to TRBJ2-5, with D possibly being TRBD2 (5 bases). The CDR3 loop spans 15 amino acids. Trimming left V 5 bases short and J 4 bases short, with 17 bases between. From germline, CDR1 is MNHEY and CDR2 SMNVEV (reference sequence). CDR3 sequence: CASSREWRKGETQYF. For the CDR3, the DNA is TGTGCCAGCAGTAGAGAATGGAGGAAGGGAGAGACCCAGTACTTC.

This clonotype was seen a handful of times. One junction end does not reproduce the germline sequence, and a read error may be involved. The CDR3 region is CDSSTEGKNQPQHF. The CDR3 DNA reads TGTGACAGTAGTACAGAAGGGAAGAATCAGCCCCAGCATTTT. The rearrangement links TRBV19 to TRBJ1-5; D is undetermined. The CDR3 length is 14 residues. Germline lookup yields CDR1 LNHDA and CDR2 SQIVND (reference sequence).

There are a few counts of this clonotype. The chain has TRBV28 and TRBJ1-5, with D maybe TRBD1 (5 bases). In germline, CDR1 is MDHEN, CDR2 SYDVKM. V was clipped by 6 bases and J by 10 bases, with 16 bases between them. The CDR3 has 13 amino acids. CDR3 amino acids: CASRSGSSRPQHF. The CDR3 nucleotides are TGTGCCAGCAGATCAGGGTCCTCGAGACCCCAGCATTTT.

The V and J genes are TRBV6-1 and TRBJ2-1; weak D call: TRBD2 (5 bases). The germline V and J ends were trimmed by 6 bases and 10 bases, with 10 bases remaining between them. CDR1 MNHNS and CDR2 SASEGT come from the germline V gene. This CDR3 spans 11 amino acids. The CDR3 coding sequence is TGTGCCAGCAGATTACTAGGAGAGCAGTTCTTC. This sequence encodes CASRLLGEQFF.

This clonotype was recorded many times. The chain links TRBV9 to TRBJ2-5; D might be TRBD1 or TRBD2, each matching 5 bases. Trimming left V 1 base short and J 5 bases short, with 15 bases between. The CDR3 has 15 residues. In germline, CDR1 is SGDLS, CDR2 YYNGEE. The CDR3, as DNA: TGTGCCAGCAGCGTACGAGGGGAAACCGGCGAGACCCAGTACTTC. This encodes CASSVRGETGETQYF. Filled out from reference TRBV9 and TRBJ2-5, the complete variable domain reads DSGVTQTPKHLITATGQRVTLRCSPRSGDLSVYWYQQSLDQGLQFLIQYYNGEERAKGNILERFSAQQFPDLHSELNLSSLELGDSALYFCASSVRGETGETQYFGPGTRLLVL.

The chain recombines TRBV7-2 with TRBJ2-5; 12 bases align to TRBD1. The CDR3 extends over 16 amino acids. V shed 6 bases and J 5 bases; nucleotides not matched to a gene: 10. Germline V gives CDR1 SGHTA, CDR2 FQGNSA. The CDR3 DNA sequence: TGTGCCAGCAGTCAACATCCGGGACAGGGGGCCGAGACCCAGTACTTC. Protein: CASSQHPGQGAETQYF.

This clonotype was detected only a few times. The V and J genes are TRBV15 and TRBJ2-2; 11 nucleotides match TRBD2. Germline lookup yields CDR1 LNHNV and CDR2 YYDKDF (reference sequence). Trimming cost V 3 bases and J 1 base; bases outside gene matches: 7. The CDR3 extends over 18 amino acids. The CDR3 region is CATSRDLAGGRNTGELFF. The CDR3 nucleotides read TGTGCCACCAGCAGGGATCTAGCGGGAGGCCGGAACACCGGGGAGCTGTTTTTT. Based on the CDR3 plus reference TRBV15 and TRBJ2-2, the full variable domain is DAMVIQNPRYQVTQFGKPVTLSCSQTLNHNVMYWYQQKSSQAPKLLFHYYDKDFNNEADTPDNFQSRRPNTSFCFLDIRSPGLGDTAMYLCATSRDLAGGRNTGELFFGEGSRLTVL.

This clonotype was seen more than once but under ten times. The chain employs TRBV30 and TRBJ1-6; no firm D call. This CDR3 region has 13 residues. V lost 8 bases to trimming and J lost 10 bases, with 18 bases between them. CDR1 is GTSNPN, CDR2 SVGIG, per germline (reference sequence). The CDR3 DNA reads as TGTGCCGGTAACGAAGGGAGTAGATCACCCCTCCACTTT. Its protein product is CAGNEGSRSPLHF.

There are a few counts of this clonotype. The rearrangement uses TRBV7-2 and TRBJ2-1, with D unclear. The germline V gene has CDR1 SGHTA and CDR2 FQGNSA. V was trimmed by 5 bases and J by 6 bases, leaving 11 bases between them. The CDR3 loop spans 13 amino acids. The CDR3 DNA sequence: TGTGCCAGCAGCACGGGTTGGCCCAATGAGCAGTTCTTC. It encodes CASSTGWPNEQFF.

There are many counts of this clonotype. The chain couples TRBV9 to TRBJ1-1, with D unresolved. Deletions cut 3 bases from V and 1 base from J, with 13 bases between. The CDR3 loop spans 15 amino acids. CDR1 is SGDLS, CDR2 YYNGEE, per germline. CDR3 sequence: CASSDASSGNTEAFF. The DNA for the CDR3 is TGTGCCAGCAGCGACGCTTCCTCGGGGAACACTGAAGCTTTCTTT. Supplemented by reference TRBV9 and TRBJ1-1, the full variable domain reads DSGVTQTPKHLITATGQRVTLRCSPRSGDLSVYWYQQSLDQGLQFLIQYYNGEERAKGNILERFSAQQFPDLHSELNLSSLELGDSALYFCASSDASSGNTEAFFGQGTRLTVV.

This clonotype appeared a few times. This rearrangement joins TRBV20-1 to TRBJ2-1; tentative D call: TRBD1 (6 bases). In germline, CDR1 is DFQATT, CDR2 SNEGSKA (reference sequence). V was trimmed by 6 bases and J by 1 base, leaving 10 bases between them. The CDR3 extends over 13 amino acids. This CDR3 reads CSAIGQSYNEQFF. The CDR3 nucleotides are TGCAGTGCCATTGGACAGTCCTACAATGAGCAGTTCTTC.

For this clonotype: Being one base from a much bigger clone, this may be a read error. Here the CDR3 DNA reads TGTGCCAGCAGTTACCCGCAGACTAGCGGGAGGAACAATGAGCAGTTCTTC. Its translation is CASSYPQTSGRNNEQFF. The V gene is TRBV6-6, the J gene TRBJ2-1, with 13 positions matching TRBD2. The CDR3 totals 17 residues. The trim removed 2 bases at V and 5 bases at J, leaving 6 bases unmatched. Germline V lookup: CDR1 MNHNY, CDR2 SVGAGI (reference sequence).

A few counts support this clonotype. The V and J genes are TRBV6-2 or TRBV6-3 and TRBJ2-4; perhaps TRBD1 as D (7 bases). Deletions cut 6 bases from V and 3 bases from J, with 18 bases between. This CDR3 has 16 residues. CDR1 and CDR2 from the germline V gene are MNHEY and SVGEGT. The CDR3 coding sequence is TGTGCCAGCAGCATTTCAAACAGGGGAGGCAAAAACATTCAGTACTTC. It translates to CASSISNRGGKNIQYF.

The chain combines TRBV7-6 with TRBJ2-3; unclear D gene. This CDR3 is 12 amino acids long. V was clipped by 1 base and J by 5 bases, with 4 bases between them. Germline V gives CDR1 SGHVS, CDR2 FNYEAQ. The CDR3 loop reads CASSLDEDTQYF. CDR3 nucleotides: TGTGCCAGCAGCTTAGATGAAGATACGCAGTATTTT.